These 6 T cell receptor beta chains originate from one sample sequenced in a study of human T cells and chemical hapten exposure. The time point denotes: patch test 1, 2 weeks after DPC sensitization. Treatment: therapeutic diphenylcyclopropenone sensitization with weekly scalp DPC. MiXCR, run by TCRdb on the RACE reads, gives a single entry per CDR3 protein. The sample has some 180,000 distinct CDR3 sequences, more than 20% seen once. The source material was whole blood, sampled in connection with sensitization to the hapten diphenylcyclopropenone (DPC). The receptors stem from a woman between 45 and 65 years old with alopecia areata. Some clones in this sample may be carry-over from other donors' samples.

This rearrangement joins TRBV12-3 or TRBV12-4 to TRBJ2-5; D unresolved. V shed 5 bases and J shed 3 bases, with 10 bases lying between them. This CDR3 has 13 residues. The CDR3 bases are TGTGCCAGCAGTCTTGGGGAAAAAGAGACCCAGTACTTC. Protein sequence: CASSLGEKETQYF.

In this sample, this clonotype turned up once. J is TRBJ2-7 and V is TRBV6-5; TRBD2 matches at 7 bases. This CDR3 is built from 14 residues. V trimming: 7 bases; J trimming: 4 bases; junction bases outside the gene matches: 10. Germline V lookup: CDR1 MNHEY, CDR2 SVGAGI. Here the CDR3 DNA reads TGTGCCAGCAAAATAGCGGGCGGGCGGTACGAGCAGTACTTC. It specifies CASKIAGGRYEQYF.

This clonotype was recorded a few times. V is TRBV20-1 and J is TRBJ2-7, with D possibly matching TRBD1 (6 bases). CDR1 is DFQATT and CDR2 is SNEGSKA in the germline V gene (reference sequence). This CDR3 comprises 12 residues. With 4 bases removed from V and 5 bases from J, the gap between germline ends came to 12 bases. The CDR3 sequence: CSAKPGVHEQYF. The CDR3, as DNA: TGCAGTGCTAAGCCAGGGGTGCACGAGCAGTACTTC.

The V call is TRBV7-2, the J call TRBJ1-6; no clear D gene. Looked up from germline, CDR1 is SGHTA and CDR2 is FQGNSA. The CDR3 sequence is 13 residues long. The ends were cut back, 2 bases at V and 9 bases at J, with 8 bases in the middle. CDR3 residues: CASSLNAGSPLHF. The CDR3, as DNA: TGTGCCAGCAGCTTAAATGCGGGTTCACCCCTCCACTTT.

The chain uses TRBV7-2 and TRBJ2-1, with 13 bases that match TRBD2. J gave up 10 bases and V 5 bases, and 8 bases lay outside the gene matches. The CDR3 extends over 15 amino acids. Germline V lookup: CDR1 SGHTA, CDR2 FQGNSA. CDR3 nucleotides: TGTGCCAGCAGCGCCCGGACTAGCGGGAGATCGGAGCAGTTCTTC. Its translation is CASSARTSGRSEQFF. The full variable domain, with the rest looked up from reference TRBV7-2 and TRBJ2-1, is GAGVSQSPSNKVTEKGKDVELRCDPISGHTALYWYRQSLGQGLEFLIYFQGNSAPDKSGLPSDRFSAERTGGSVSTLTIQRTQQEDSAVYLCASSARTSGRSEQFFGPGTRLTVL.

A few counts support this clonotype. The rearrangement joins TRBV12-3 or TRBV12-4 to TRBJ2-1, with D possibly being TRBD2 (5 bases). The CDR3 loop spans 14 amino acids. Trimming removed 2 bases at V and 6 bases at J, with 11 bases between. CDR3 sequence: CASSLTPTSNEQFF. CDR3 nucleotide sequence: TGTGCCAGCAGTTTAACCCCTACTAGCAATGAGCAGTTCTTC.